This note documents a single T cell receptor beta chain sequence. Antigen: not known. Trimming pared 6 bases from V and 5 bases from J, leaving 11 bases between. Germline lookup yields CDR1 MDHEN and CDR2 SYDVKM. The CDR3 consists of 13 residues. TCRdb's copy holds only in-frame clones and misses some; the assay was immunoSEQ multiplex PCR. The sample gives approximately 110,000 clones, 89% of which show up once; more than 4% is in the top ten. This specimen belongs to a study of T cell responses to AZD1222 COVID-19 vaccine. Study findings and constraints: Recipients of two AZD1222 doses showed rising Spike-specific TCR breadth and depth. Repertoire sampling occurred only after the peak T cell response. Of the AZD1222 recipients, only 5 to 7 were seropositive at baseline.

This chain connects TRBV28 to TRBJ1-5; no clear D gene. The sequenced sample was peripheral blood, obtained on day 0 of AZD1222 vaccination. The sequence was collected from an adult in good health. Here the CDR3 reads CASRMGVYQPQHF. The CDR3 nucleotides are TGTGCCAGCAGAATGGGCGTCTATCAGCCCCAGCATTTT.